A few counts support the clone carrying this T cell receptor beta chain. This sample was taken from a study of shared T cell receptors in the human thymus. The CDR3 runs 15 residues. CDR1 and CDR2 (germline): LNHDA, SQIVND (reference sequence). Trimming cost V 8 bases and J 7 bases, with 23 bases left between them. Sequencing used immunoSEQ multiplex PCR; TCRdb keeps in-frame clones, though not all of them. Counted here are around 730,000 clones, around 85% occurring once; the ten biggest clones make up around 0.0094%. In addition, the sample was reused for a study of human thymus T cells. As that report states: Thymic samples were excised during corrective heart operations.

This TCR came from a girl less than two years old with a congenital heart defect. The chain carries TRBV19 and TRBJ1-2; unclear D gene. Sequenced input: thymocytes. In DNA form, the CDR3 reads TGTGCCAGTGACGGAACCCCTTGGGCTGCGGGTGGCTACACCTTC. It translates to CASDGTPWAAGGYTF.